This entry lists 9 T cell receptor beta chains sequenced from one sample in a study of vaccination effects on CD4 cells after COVID-19. Method: immunoSEQ multiplex PCR; TCRdb's copy keeps in-frame clones and lacks some. The profile shows 40,000 to 45,000 clones, over 65% of them singletons. At the end of nine to ten days of culture, CD4+ T cells were isolated. By PCR, the person was confirmed to have had SARS-CoV-2 infection between March and December 2020. Vaccine administered to participants consisted of two doses of either BNT162b2 or mRNA-1273. The antigens for these receptors are not known. This specimen consisted of CD4+ T cells from PBMCs cultured without peptide, obtained after COVID-19 vaccination. The receptors come from a human donor who had a prior SARS-CoV-2 infection.

The rearrangement uses TRBV14 and TRBJ1-1; D is uncertain. The V gene's germline CDR1 is SGHDN and CDR2 FVKESK. The germline V and J ends were trimmed by 0 bases and 3 bases, with 8 bases remaining between them. The length of the CDR3 is 14 residues. CDR3 in DNA: TGTGCCAGCAGCCAAGAAGCGGGGTACACTGAAGCTTTCTTT. Translating it yields CASSQEAGYTEAFF. Based on the CDR3 plus reference TRBV14 and TRBJ1-1, the full variable domain is EAGVTQFPSHSVIEKGQTVTLRCDPISGHDNLYWYRRVMGKEIKFLLHFVKESKQDESGMPNNRFLAERTGGTYSTLKVQPAELEDSGVYFCASSQEAGYTEAFFGQGTRLTVV.

The chain combines TRBV6-5 with TRBJ2-1; 8 nucleotides match TRBD1. Trimming cost V 2 bases and J 2 bases; bases outside gene matches: 5. This CDR3 has 16 residues. Germline CDR1 and CDR2: MNHEY and SVGAGI. Here the CDR3 DNA reads TGTGCCAGCAGTTACGCTGACAGGGGCGCCTACAATGAGCAGTTCTTC. Protein product: CASSYADRGAYNEQFF.

The chain carries TRBV5-4 and TRBJ2-7; D gene uncertain. In germline, CDR1 is SGHNT, CDR2 YYREEE (reference sequence). V was clipped by 5 bases and J by 7 bases, with 13 bases between them. The CDR3 contains 12 residues. CDR3 protein: CASSSVTLEQYF. CDR3 nucleotide sequence: TGTGCCAGCAGTTCCGTTACGCTTGAGCAGTACTTC.

This clone was seen only a few times. This sequence joins TRBV7-9 and TRBJ1-2; D unresolved. CDR1 is SEHNR and CDR2 is FQNEAQ in the germline V gene (reference sequence). This CDR3 contains 13 residues. Trimming pared 6 bases from V and 4 bases from J, leaving 12 bases between. As DNA, the CDR3 is TGTGCCAGCAGTTTTAAGGCGGTCTATGGCTACACCTTC. Encoded protein: CASSFKAVYGYTF. Together with reference TRBV7-9 and TRBJ1-2, the CDR3 gives the full variable domain: DTGVSQNPRHKITKRGQNVTFRCDPISEHNRLYWYRQTLGQGPEFLTYFQNEAQLEKSRLLSDRFSAERPKGSFSTLEIQRTEQGDSAMYLCASSFKAVYGYTFGSGTRLTVV.

V and J are TRBV24-1 and TRBJ2-1; D not resolved. This CDR3 spans 14 amino acids. V shed 3 bases and J shed 10 bases, with 15 bases lying between them. Per the germline V gene, CDR1 is KGHDR and CDR2 is SFDVKD. CDR3 region: CATSDPSSAAEQFF. CDR3 in DNA: TGTGCCACCAGTGATCCCAGCTCGGCCGCCGAGCAGTTCTTC.

V usage is TRBV12-3 or TRBV12-4 and J usage is TRBJ2-5, with D possibly TRBD1 on 6 matching bases. This CDR3 region has 11 residues. Trimming shortened V by 7 bases and J by 3 bases, and 6 bases separated the two germline ends. CDR3 protein: CASKGEETQYF. CDR3 DNA: TGTGCCAGCAAGGGGGAAGAGACCCAGTACTTC.

This clone has just a few counts. This chain uses TRBV2 with TRBJ1-6, with unresolved D. The CDR3 contains 12 residues. The V and J ends lost 6 bases and 6 bases respectively, with 6 bases between them. Looked up from germline, CDR1 is SNHLY and CDR2 is FYNNEI. CDR3 nucleotide sequence: TGTGCCAGCAGAAAAAGTAATTCACCCCTCCACTTT. Its translation is CASRKSNSPLHF.

The V gene is TRBV5-6, the J gene TRBJ2-7; possible D gene TRBD1, 5 bases. The CDR3 has 14 residues. CDR1 is SGHDT, CDR2 YYEEEE, per germline. Between the trimmed V and J ends, which lost 0 bases and 6 bases, there was a span of 13 bases. CDR3 protein: CASSLGQGIGEQYF. The CDR3, as DNA: TGTGCCAGCAGCTTGGGCCAGGGCATTGGCGAGCAGTACTTC.

The chain recombines TRBV11-2 with TRBJ2-3, with D perhaps TRBD2 (6 bases). This CDR3 is 16 amino acids long. V lost 3 bases and J 4 bases, leaving 17 bases between the germline ends. From germline, CDR1 is SGHAT and CDR2 FQNNGV. The CDR3 coding sequence is TGTGCCAGCAGCTTGAAACTAGCTTTCGCCCCAGATACGCAGTATTTT. Its translation is CASSLKLAFAPDTQYF.